A single sample gave rise to the 8 T cell receptor beta chains below, sequenced in a study of PD-1 blockade in classical Hodgkin lymphoma. Sequencing used immunoSEQ multiplex PCR; TCRdb keeps in-frame clones, though not all of them. The table shows around 40,000 clones, with approximately 78% occurring only once. Each patient relapsed following autologous stem cell transplantation, and prior brentuximab vedotin exposure differed. The sample here was peripheral blood mononuclear cells (PBMCs), taken at baseline. These receptors were obtained from a human donor with classical Hodgkin lymphoma.

This clone has just one count. The V and J genes are TRBV5-4 and TRBJ2-2; TRBD2 is a possible D gene (6 bases). The germline gives CDR1 SGHNT, CDR2 YYREEE (reference sequence). The V gene lost 4 bases and the J gene lost 6 bases, with 16 bases spanning the gap. This CDR3 is built from 15 residues. DNA of the CDR3: TGTGCCAGCAGCGTGTCTTGGGGGGTGCCCGGGGAGCTGTTTTTT. The encoded protein is CASSVSWGVPGELFF.

This rearrangement joins TRBV25-1 to TRBJ2-1; D may match TRBD1 or TRBD2 (6 bases each). Per the germline V gene, CDR1 is MGHDK and CDR2 is SYGVNS. The CDR3 length is 15 residues. Trimming took 9 bases from V and 3 from J, leaving 18 bases between them. CDR3 DNA sequence: TGTGCCAGTTTACATGGAGGGGGTTACTACAATGAGCAGTTCTTC. Translating it yields CASLHGGGYYNEQFF.

The rearrangement links TRBV11-2 to TRBJ2-5; 10 nucleotides agree with TRBD1. The CDR3 has 16 residues. Germline CDR1 and CDR2: SGHAT and FQNNGV. The J segment lost 3 bases and the V segment lost 3 bases, leaving 7 bases of the junction unmatched. This chain's CDR3 is CASSFGRDRGEETQYF. The CDR3 region has the DNA TGTGCCAGCAGCTTCGGCAGGGACAGGGGTGAAGAGACCCAGTACTTC.

V and J are TRBV21-1 and TRBJ2-5; the D call in the table, TRBD2, was not verified against the DNA. TRBV21-1 is classified as a pseudogene. The CDR3 loop spans 12 amino acids. This chain's CDR3 is CASSEGGKTQYF. The DNA for the CDR3 is TGTGCCAGCAGTGAGGGAGGAAAGACCCAGTACTTC.

The V call is TRBV11-2, the J call TRBJ2-5; D unresolved. The V gene's germline CDR1 is SGHAT and CDR2 FQNNGV. The CDR3 runs 13 residues. Trimming took 8 bases from V and 1 from J, leaving 11 bases between them. CDR3 amino acids: CASGDSTQETQYF. CDR3 nucleotides: TGTGCCAGCGGCGACTCAACCCAAGAGACCCAGTACTTC. The full variable domain, rest sourced from reference TRBV11-2 and TRBJ2-5, is EAGVAQSPRYKIIEKRQSVAFWCNPISGHATLYWYQQILGQGPKLLIQFQNNGVVDDSQLPKDRFSAERLKGVDSTLKIQPAKLEDSAVYLCASGDSTQETQYFGPGTRLLVL.

This chain joins TRBV4-3 and TRBJ1-1; D is unclear. Per the germline V gene, CDR1 is LGHNA and CDR2 is YSLEER. Trimming removed 0 bases at V and 4 bases at J, with 15 bases between. The CDR3 covers 16 residues. CDR3 region: CASSQDRTPWGTEAFF. Here the CDR3 DNA reads TGCGCCAGCAGCCAAGATAGAACCCCCTGGGGCACTGAAGCTTTCTTT.

The V and J genes are TRBV5-5 and TRBJ1-1; a possible D gene is TRBD1 (6 bases). Trimming removed 2 bases at V and 1 base at J, with 15 bases between. Germline lookup yields CDR1 SGHKS and CDR2 YYEKEE (reference sequence). The CDR3 covers 16 residues. Here the CDR3 DNA reads TGTGCCAGCAGCTTCCCGGGGGGGCGCGGGAACACTGAAGCTTTCTTT. The encoded protein is CASSFPGGRGNTEAFF.

The rearrangement links TRBV5-1 to TRBJ1-2, with D unclear. The V gene lost 4 bases and the J gene lost 0 bases, with 13 bases spanning the gap. Germline-derived CDR1 and CDR2 are SGHRS and YFSETQ. The CDR3 runs to 15 residues. For the CDR3, the DNA is TGCGCCAGCAGCCCCTCCGGCGGCTCTAACTATGGCTACACCTTC. This codes for CASSPSGGSNYGYTF. The whole variable domain, filled in from reference TRBV5-1 and TRBJ1-2, reads KAGVTQTPRYLIKTRGQQVTLSCSPISGHRSVSWYQQTPGQGLQFLFEYFSETQRNKGNFPGRFSGRQFSNSRSEMNVSTLELGDSALYLCASSPSGGSNYGYTFGSGTRLTVV.